The 16 T cell receptor beta chains in this list originate from one sample, sequenced in a study of CD8+ T cells in alopecia areata. Sequencing templates came from extracted RNA that was reverse transcribed into cDNA. The repertoire was sequenced with immunoSEQ multiplex PCR; TCRdb's copy has only in-frame clones and lacks some. This table holds about 200,000 clones, roughly 66% found once. Described treatment: oral pan-JAK inhibitor, 5-10 mg twice daily. This material consisted of CD4+ T cells sorted from blood, taken at week 24, from a patient treated with tofacitinib. The receptors here all came from a human donor with alopecia areata.

The V and J genes are TRBV15 and TRBJ2-3; TRBD1 might be the D (6 bases). The CDR3 consists of 13 residues. Germline V lookup: CDR1 LNHNV, CDR2 YYDKDF (reference sequence). The germline V and J ends were trimmed by 9 bases and 0 bases, with 10 bases remaining between them. The CDR3 sequence is CATGHASTDTQYF. The DNA for the CDR3 is TGTGCCACGGGACACGCCAGCACAGATACGCAGTATTTT.

This sequence joins TRBV7-2 and TRBJ2-3; the match to TRBD2 covers 7 bases. The germline V gene has CDR1 SGHTA and CDR2 FQGNSA. After removal of 1 base from V and 14 bases from J, the junction contained 6 bases not matched to a gene. The CDR3 has 12 residues. The CDR3 bases are TGTGCCAGCAGCTTAGAATCAGCGGGGTTGTATTTT. Translated: CASSLESAGLYF.

The count of this clone is one. This chain links TRBV25-1 with TRBJ2-6; D remains unclear. Germline V CDR1 and CDR2: MGHDK, SYGVNS. V shed 1 base and J shed 4 bases, with 8 bases lying between them. The CDR3 is 15 amino acids. This chain's CDR3 is CASSESGYGANVLTF. The CDR3 DNA sequence: TGTGCCAGCAGTGAATCCGGTTACGGGGCCAACGTCCTGACTTTC.

V and J are TRBV11-2 and TRBJ2-1, with 10 bases fitting TRBD2. Trimming took 0 bases from V and 10 from J; bases not matched to a gene: 3. The CDR3 length is 14 residues. CDR1 and CDR2 from the germline V gene are SGHAT and FQNNGV. The CDR3 coding sequence is TGTGCCAGCAGCTTAGACAGGACTAGCGGCGAGCAGTTCTTC. Its protein product is CASSLDRTSGEQFF.

The chain links TRBV29-1 to TRBJ1-2, with D possibly TRBD1 on 5 matching bases. Germline V lookup: CDR1 SQVTM, CDR2 ANQGSEA. Trimming left V 2 bases short and J 14 bases short, with 9 bases between. The CDR3 is 9 residues long. CDR3 nucleotides: TGCAGCGTTGAACAGGGTAGAACCTTC. As protein: CSVEQGRTF.

This clone came up many times. The J gene is TRBJ1-6, the V gene TRBV14; D is ambiguous. Germline V lookup: CDR1 SGHDN, CDR2 FVKESK. The CDR3 spans 13 residues. V lost 4 bases, J lost 9 bases, and 10 bases lay in between. The CDR3 loop is CASSRLDSSPLHF. Here the CDR3 DNA reads TGTGCCAGCAGCCGACTGGACTCTTCACCCCTCCACTTT. Supplemented by reference TRBV14 and TRBJ1-6, the full variable domain reads EAGVTQFPSHSVIEKGQTVTLRCDPISGHDNLYWYRRVMGKEIKFLLHFVKESKQDESGMPNNRFLAERTGGTYSTLKVQPAELEDSGVYFCASSRLDSSPLHFGNGTRLTVT.

This clone was detected only a few times. The chain is built from TRBV5-4 and TRBJ2-6; D gene uncertain. Germline CDR1 and CDR2: SGHNT and YYREEE (reference sequence). V gave up 5 bases and J gave up 0 bases, with 9 bases separating them. The CDR3 loop spans 15 amino acids. The DNA of the CDR3 is TGTGCCAGCAGGACCGACCCCTCTGGGGCCAACGTCCTGACTTTC. Protein: CASRTDPSGANVLTF. Using reference TRBV5-4 and TRBJ2-6 for the parts outside the CDR3, the full variable domain is ETGVTQSPTHLIKTRGQQVTLRCSSQSGHNTVSWYQQALGQGPQFIFQYYREEENGRGNFPPRFSGLQFPNYSSELNVNALELDDSALYLCASRTDPSGANVLTFGAGSRLTVL.

The V gene is TRBV29-1, the J gene TRBJ2-5, with TRBD1 as a possible D gene (6 bases). V lost 4 bases to trimming and J lost 7 bases, with 16 bases between them. CDR1 and CDR2 from the germline V gene are SQVTM and ANQGSEA. This CDR3 comprises 13 residues. The CDR3 protein is CSVVYLRGSTQYF. The CDR3 DNA sequence: TGCAGCGTTGTATATCTTAGGGGGTCGACCCAGTACTTC.

J is TRBJ2-3 and V is TRBV29-1; D tentatively reads TRBD1 or TRBD2 (6 bases each). The V gene's germline CDR1 is SQVTM and CDR2 ANQGSEA. The CDR3 has 13 residues. Trimming cost V 6 bases and J 6 bases, with 16 bases left between them. This CDR3 is CSVGGDDGDTQYF. The DNA for the CDR3 is TGCAGCGTCGGGGGCGACGACGGGGATACGCAGTATTTT.

In this sample, this clone turned up once. The chain is built from TRBV30 and TRBJ1-3, with D possibly TRBD1 on 5 matching bases. Germline loops: CDR1 GTSNPN, CDR2 SVGIG (reference sequence). CDR3 length equals 11 residues. V gave up 5 bases and J gave up 8 bases, with 10 bases separating them. The CDR3 reads CAWGASDTIYF. The CDR3 DNA is TGTGCCTGGGGGGCGTCGGACACCATATATTTT.

CDR3 protein: CSPLKEGLEAFF. The CDR3 DNA reads TGCAGTCCTTTGAAGGAGGGCCTTGAAGCTTTCTTT. The chain joins TRBV29-1 to TRBJ1-1; no definite D call. In germline, CDR1 is SQVTM, CDR2 ANQGSEA. CDR3 length: 12 amino acids.

V and J are TRBV30 and TRBJ2-1; no clear D. With 0 bases removed from V and 10 bases from J, the gap between germline ends came to 7 bases. The germline CDR1 and CDR2 sequences are GTSNPN and SVGIG (reference sequence). The CDR3 runs to 11 residues. The DNA for the CDR3 is TGTGCCTGGAGTGTATCTCCAGAGCAGTTCTTC. Protein product: CAWSVSPEQFF.

This clone was counted only a few times. The rearrangement uses TRBV4-2 and TRBJ2-7, with 10 bases matching TRBD2. This CDR3 spans 16 amino acids. Germline CDR1 is LGHNA and CDR2 is YNFKEQ. V lost 0 bases and J lost 2; bases outside the gene matches: 4. CDR3 residues: CASSQDSGGTPYEQYF. The CDR3 DNA is TGTGCCAGCAGCCAAGATAGCGGGGGGACCCCCTACGAGCAGTACTTC.

This clone was seen a few times. The chain uses TRBV6-6 and TRBJ1-2, with D tentatively TRBD1 (5 bases). Trimming took off 7 bases at V and 8 bases at J, with 14 bases between the two ends. The CDR3 has 12 residues. The V gene's germline CDR1 is MNHNY and CDR2 SVGAGI (reference sequence). The DNA of the CDR3 is TGTGCCAGCATCCGGGGGGGAGAGGGCTACACCTTC. This translates into CASIRGGEGYTF.

J is TRBJ1-1 and V is TRBV7-9; perhaps TRBD1 as D (6 bases). Trimming stripped 6 bases from V and 1 base from J, with 9 bases between. CDR3 length equals 13 residues. The germline gives CDR1 SEHNR, CDR2 FQNEAQ (reference sequence). The CDR3 DNA is TGTGCCAGCAGTAGGGGACAGAACACTGAAGCTTTCTTT. The encoded protein is CASSRGQNTEAFF. Combining the CDR3 with reference TRBV7-9 and TRBJ1-1 gives the whole variable domain DTGVSQNPRHKITKRGQNVTFRCDPISEHNRLYWYRQTLGQGPEFLTYFQNEAQLEKSRLLSDRFSAERPKGSFSTLEIQRTEQGDSAMYLCASSRGQNTEAFFGQGTRLTVV.

The V gene is TRBV5-1, the J gene TRBJ2-3, with 8 bases matching TRBD2. Trimming removed 3 bases from V and 7 bases from J; junction bases left unmatched: 7. The CDR3 is made up of 14 amino acids. Germline loops: CDR1 SGHRS, CDR2 YFSETQ. The CDR3 nucleotides are TGCGCCAGCAGCTCCGGCGGGGGGACATATACGCAGTATTTT. It encodes CASSSGGGTYTQYF.